The present entry profiles one TCR beta chain with its context. Its antigen specificity is not known. Base-call qualities are not available, and no considerably larger clone is one nucleotide away. This sample is drawn from a study of response to subunit inactivated influenza vaccine (dated by TCRdb to the late 2010s). Background for the entire study: To follow how T cells responded to a trivalent subunit inactivated influenza vaccine, the researchers relied on deep quantitative profiling of the T cell receptor repertoire.

Compared with germline, V lacks 5 bases and J lacks 1 base; bases without a gene match: 5. Including the terminal cysteine and phenylalanine, the CDR3 comprises 14 residues. The entry retains the CDR3 DNA only, 42 bases that are in frame from base 1. CDR1 SGHRS and CDR2 YFSETQ were looked up in the germline V gene. Points the paper makes about the study in general: The authors suggested that each seasonal influenza vaccination may recruit only a limited number of new T cells.

The library was produced with RT-PCR. The reads were generated on an Illumina HiSeq 2500. The raw public data were reprocessed by TCRdb itself: fastp quality trimming at Q25, MiXCR clonotype calling, in-frame beta chains only. All rows with the same CDR3 protein become a single entry with the most common DNA and genes. The sample table shows hundreds of thousands of distinct CDR3 sequences, and roughly 15% are seen once. The ten largest clones capture approximately 7.6% of the sample. The specimen comprised PBMCs from blood, sampled around 14 days before vaccination. This chain joins TRBV5-1 to TRBJ2-5; a stretch of 7 junction bases matches TRBD2. The TCR was taken from a man aged 50 or older who received an inactivated influenza vaccine. Donor details come from another sample of the same person, matched by shared clones. The DNA sequence reads TGCGCCAGCAGTTACGGCGGGAGCCAAGAGACCCAGTACTTC. The resulting protein is CASSYGGSQETQYF.